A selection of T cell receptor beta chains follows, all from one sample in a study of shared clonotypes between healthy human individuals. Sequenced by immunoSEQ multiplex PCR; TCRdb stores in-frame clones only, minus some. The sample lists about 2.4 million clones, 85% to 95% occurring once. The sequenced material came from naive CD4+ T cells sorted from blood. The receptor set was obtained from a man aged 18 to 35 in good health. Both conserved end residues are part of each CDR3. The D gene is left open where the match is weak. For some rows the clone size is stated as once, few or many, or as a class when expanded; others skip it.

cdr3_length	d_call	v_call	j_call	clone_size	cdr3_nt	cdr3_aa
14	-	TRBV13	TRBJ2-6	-	TGTGCCAGCAGCCGCTTCGCTGGGGCCAACGTCCTGACTTTC	CASSRFAGANVLTF
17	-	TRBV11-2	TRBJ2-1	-	TGTGCCAGCAGCTTGACCGGGACTGGGAGCTCCTACAATGAGCAGTTCTTC	CASSLTGTGSSYNEQFF
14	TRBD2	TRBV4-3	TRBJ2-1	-	TGCGCCAGCAGCCAAGAGGGAGGGAACTATGAGCAGTTCTTC	CASSQEGGNYEQFF
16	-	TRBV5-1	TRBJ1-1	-	TGCGCCAGCAGCCTGGGCCGGGGGACCTCGAACACTGAAGCTTTCTTT	CASSLGRGTSNTEAFF
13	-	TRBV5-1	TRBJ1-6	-	TGCGCCAGCAGTGGAAGAGAGAATTCACCCCTCCACTTT	CASSGRENSPLHF
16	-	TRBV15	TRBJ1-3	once	TGTGCCACCAGCAGACCTGGTAGGGGGAACGGAAACACCATATATTTT	CATSRPGRGNGNTIYF
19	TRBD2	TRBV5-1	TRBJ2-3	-	TGCGCCAGCAGCTCCCGGCCCCCACTAGCGGGAGGTGGCACAGATACGCAGTATTTT	CASSSRPPLAGGGTDTQYF
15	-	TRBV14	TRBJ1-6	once	TGTGCCAGCAGCGGCGGGAGGGGGTGGAATTCACCCCTCCACTTT	CASSGGRGWNSPLHF
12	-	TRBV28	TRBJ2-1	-	TGTGCCAGCAGTCCCGGGGAGTGGGAGCAGTTCTTC	CASSPGEWEQFF
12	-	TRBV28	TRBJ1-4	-	TGTGCCAGCAGCCCGAATAATGAAAAACTGTTTTTT	CASSPNNEKLFF
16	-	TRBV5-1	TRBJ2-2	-	TGCGCCAGCAGCTTGAACCGGGACTTGAACACCGGGGAGCTGTTTTTT	CASSLNRDLNTGELFF
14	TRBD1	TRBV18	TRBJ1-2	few	TGTGCCAGCTCACGAAGTACAGGGGAGAATGGCTACACCTTC	CASSRSTGENGYTF
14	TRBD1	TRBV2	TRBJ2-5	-	TGTGCCAGCAGTCCCGGGACAGCCCAAGAGACCCAGTACTTC	CASSPGTAQETQYF
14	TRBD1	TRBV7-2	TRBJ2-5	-	TGTGCCACCAGCTACAGGGGGCTGGCCCAGACCCAGTACTTC	CATSYRGLAQTQYF
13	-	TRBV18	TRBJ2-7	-	TGTGCCAGCTCACCTAATGTACTCTACGAGCAGTACTTC	CASSPNVLYEQYF
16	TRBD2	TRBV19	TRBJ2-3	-	TGTGCCAGTAGTATAAATAGCGGGAGTCGCACAGATACGCAGTATTTT	CASSINSGSRTDTQYF
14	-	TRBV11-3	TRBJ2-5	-	TGTGCCAGCAGCCACCGGGACAAAGAAGAGACCCAGTACTTC	CASSHRDKEETQYF
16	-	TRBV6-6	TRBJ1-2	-	TGTGCCAGCAGTTACTCGAAGGGCAGTTCTAACTATGGCTACACCTTC	CASSYSKGSSNYGYTF
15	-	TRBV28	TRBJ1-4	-	TGTGCCAGCAGTTTAGTGGGGGCCACTAATGAAAAACTGTTTTTT	CASSLVGATNEKLFF
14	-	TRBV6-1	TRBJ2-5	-	TGTGCCAGCAGCCAAGTGGCAGGGGCGGCGACCCAGTACTTC	CASSQVAGAATQYF
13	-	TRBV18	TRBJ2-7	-	TGTGCCAGCTCAACGACAGGAGCCTACGAGCAGTACTTC	CASSTTGAYEQYF
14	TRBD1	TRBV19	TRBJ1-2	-	TGTGCCAGTAGGGCCAAGACAGGGTCCTATGGCTACACCTTC	CASRAKTGSYGYTF
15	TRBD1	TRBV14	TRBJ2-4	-	TGTGCCAGCAGCCGACAGGGTCTAGCCAAAAACATTCAGTACTTC	CASSRQGLAKNIQYF
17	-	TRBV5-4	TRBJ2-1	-	TGTGCCAGCAGCCCAGACTTGACAGACATCTCCTACAATGAGCAGTTCTTC	CASSPDLTDISYNEQFF